Listed below are T cell receptor beta chains from one sample, sequenced in a study of B cell selection in AIRE deficiency. Here immunoSEQ multiplex PCR was the method, and the copy in TCRdb shows in-frame clones only, minus some. The sample yields about 26,000 clones, 92% seen once. The specimen sequenced was CD4+CD25+ Tregs sorted from PBMCs. Source of these receptors: a human donor in good health. The CDR3 runs from the conserved cysteine through the conserved F or W.

v_call	j_call	cdr3_aa
TRBV6-4	TRBJ1-5	CASSTRQTYQPQHF
TRBV10-3	TRBJ1-5	CATSAGTGAGHSNQPQHF
TRBV5-1	TRBJ2-1	CASSLPRGGEQFF
TRBV7-8	TRBJ1-1	CASSWRSENTEAFF
TRBV2	TRBJ1-5	CASSERGALGNQPQHF
TRBV15	TRBJ1-2	CATSSGEGANYGYTF
TRBV5-6	TRBJ2-4	CASSLDAGGKNIQYF
TRBV5-1	TRBJ2-5	CASTTRPGSGETQYF
TRBV5-1	TRBJ2-1	CASSRGGTSSYNEQFF
TRBV29-1	TRBJ2-7	CSVGLAGYEQYF
TRBV11-3	TRBJ1-1	CASSLRQGEGAFF
TRBV18	TRBJ1-1	CASSPSSMNTEAFF
TRBV29-1	TRBJ1-2	CSVILGQGSHGYTF
TRBV7-9	TRBJ1-6	CASSLERTKGNSPLHF
TRBV7-2	TRBJ2-3	CASSLDVDGADTQYF
TRBV7-3	TRBJ2-3	CASSFGRGTDTQYF
TRBV7-2	TRBJ2-7	CASSPLGRSYEQYF
TRBV7-8	TRBJ2-7	CASSPPGLFYRQYF
TRBV6-5	TRBJ1-5	CASSYNPHQPQHF
TRBV15	TRBJ1-4	CATRAPRGEKLFF
TRBV19	TRBJ1-1	CASTGRTEAFF
TRBV18	TRBJ2-7	CASSPSMLELSSYEQYF
TRBV25-1	TRBJ2-5	CASSEGYRAAQETQYF
TRBV10-3	TRBJ1-1	CAIRRDHPNTEAFF
TRBV30	TRBJ2-1	CAWSRFSVGNEQFF
TRBV19	TRBJ2-5	CASSTGTAGETQYF
TRBV7-7	TRBJ1-1	CASSSGLDTEAFF
TRBV18	TRBJ2-5	CASSPVTGGWETQYF
TRBV30	TRBJ2-3	CAWNQGLVTDTQYF
TRBV29-1	NA	CSVRARPYEQYF
TRBV7-6	TRBJ2-3	CASSLELAGANKDTQYF
TRBV27	TRBJ2-3	CASSNRPGTDTQYF
TRBV30	TRBJ1-6	CAFTGIYNSPLHF
TRBV10-3	TRBJ2-3	CATKLTDDTDTQYF
TRBV28	TRBJ2-2	CASGGGHRELFF
TRBV30	TRBJ2-1	CAYSKGQGDYNEQFF
TRBV2	TRBJ1-4	CASSRQGIGTNEKLFF
TRBV7-3	TRBJ2-7	CASSLTPQTATSEQYF
TRBV6-1	TRBJ2-1	CASSEAGGFYNEQFF
TRBV25-1	TRBJ1-1	CASSDSGGWNTEAFF
TRBV7-2	TRBJ2-7	CASSGGGLSGGAYEQYF
TRBV5-1	TRBJ2-7	CASSLGTGLEQYF
TRBV9	TRBJ2-3	CASSVVGNTDTQYF
TRBV6-1	TRBJ1-5	CASSESTVNQPQHF
TRBV11-3	TRBJ2-3	CASSSGGDRTDTQYF
TRBV6-6	TRBJ1-1	CASTPLRGSQNTEAFF
TRBV6-5	TRBJ1-2	CASSSGQGYGYTF
TRBV6-6	TRBJ1-2	CASSMTTGLRYGYTF
TRBV5-1	TRBJ2-5	CASSYRGGEETQYF
TRBV5-5	TRBJ1-1	CASSSFHRDLNTEAFF
TRBV18	TRBJ1-1	CASSPRGSTEAFF
TRBV5-1	TRBJ2-5	CASSLQGGTGTETQYF
TRBV7-2	TRBJ2-3	CASRAQNTDTQYF
TRBV2	TRBJ1-1	CASSDRRGLGGKSDTEAFF
TRBV7-9	TRBJ2-4	CASSFPGDAKNIQYF
TRBV28	TRBJ1-1	CATETGGVGNTEAFF
TRBV5-6	TRBJ1-6	CASSDLSSYNSPLHF
TRBV7-2	TRBJ2-1	CASGEMRFQGGNEQFF
TRBV19	TRBJ1-4	CASQLGGGEKLFF
TRBV2	TRBJ2-2	CASREDRNTGELFF